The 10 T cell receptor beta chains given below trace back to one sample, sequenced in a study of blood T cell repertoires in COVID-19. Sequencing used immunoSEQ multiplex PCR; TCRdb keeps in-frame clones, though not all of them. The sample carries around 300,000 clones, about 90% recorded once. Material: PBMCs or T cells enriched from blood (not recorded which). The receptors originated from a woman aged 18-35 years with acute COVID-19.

CDR3 sequence reads: CASSSGTSGSWYEQYF. In DNA, the CDR3 is TGTGCCAGCAGTTCCGGGACTAGCGGGAGTTGGTACGAGCAGTACTTC. The rearrangement uses TRBV27 and TRBJ2-7; TRBD2 matches 14 bases. Trimming took 4 bases from V and 4 from J; bases not matched to a gene: 6. Germline assignment: CDR1 MNHEY and CDR2 SMNVEV (reference sequence). The CDR3 is made up of 16 amino acids.

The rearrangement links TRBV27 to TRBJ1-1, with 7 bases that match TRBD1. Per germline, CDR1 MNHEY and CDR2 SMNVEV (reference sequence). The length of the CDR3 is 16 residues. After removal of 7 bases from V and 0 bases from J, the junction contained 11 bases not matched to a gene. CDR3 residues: CASTKQGDLMNTEAFF. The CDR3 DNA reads TGTGCCAGCACCAAGCAGGGGGACCTCATGAACACTGAAGCTTTCTTT.

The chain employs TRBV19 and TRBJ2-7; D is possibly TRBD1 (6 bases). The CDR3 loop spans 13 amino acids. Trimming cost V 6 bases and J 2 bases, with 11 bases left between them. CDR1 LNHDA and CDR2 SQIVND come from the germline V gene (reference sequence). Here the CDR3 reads CASSPQGTYEQYF. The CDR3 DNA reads TGTGCCAGTAGCCCCCAGGGGACCTACGAGCAGTACTTC.

The CDR3 protein is CASSQVGNSPLHF. The DNA for the CDR3 is TGTGCCAGCAGCCAAGTCGGGAATTCACCCCTCCACTTT. V gene TRBV3-1 (or the pseudogene TRBV3-2) combines with J gene TRBJ1-6; D call uncertain. Germline V gene sequence: CDR1 LGHDT, CDR2 YNNKEL (reference sequence). The CDR3 extends over 13 amino acids. V was cut by 1 base and J by 7 bases, with 5 bases left in between.

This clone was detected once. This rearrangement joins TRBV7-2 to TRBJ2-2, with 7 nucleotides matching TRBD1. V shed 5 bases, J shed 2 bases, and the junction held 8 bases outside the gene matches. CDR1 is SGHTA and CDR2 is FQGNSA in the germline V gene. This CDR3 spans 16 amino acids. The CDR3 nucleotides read TGTGCCAGCAGCACCTATCAGGGGGTAAACACCGGGGAGCTGTTTTTT. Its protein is CASSTYQGVNTGELFF.

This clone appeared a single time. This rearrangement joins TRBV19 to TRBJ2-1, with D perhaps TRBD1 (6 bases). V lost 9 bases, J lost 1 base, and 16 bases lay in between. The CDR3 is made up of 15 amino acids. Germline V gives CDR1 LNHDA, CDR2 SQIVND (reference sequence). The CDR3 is CASIYRVGSYNEQFF. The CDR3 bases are TGTGCCAGCATATACAGGGTCGGGTCCTACAATGAGCAGTTCTTC.

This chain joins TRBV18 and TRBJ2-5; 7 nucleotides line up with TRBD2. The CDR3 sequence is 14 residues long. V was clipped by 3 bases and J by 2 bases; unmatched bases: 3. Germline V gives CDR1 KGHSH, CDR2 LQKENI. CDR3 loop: CASSPGTKQETQYF. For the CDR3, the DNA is TGTGCCAGCTCACCGGGGACTAAACAAGAGACCCAGTACTTC.

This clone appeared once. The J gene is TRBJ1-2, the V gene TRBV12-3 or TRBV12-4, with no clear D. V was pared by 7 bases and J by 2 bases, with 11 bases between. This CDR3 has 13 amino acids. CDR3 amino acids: CASKLSLNYGYTF. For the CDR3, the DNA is TGTGCCAGCAAATTGTCTCTAAACTATGGCTACACCTTC.

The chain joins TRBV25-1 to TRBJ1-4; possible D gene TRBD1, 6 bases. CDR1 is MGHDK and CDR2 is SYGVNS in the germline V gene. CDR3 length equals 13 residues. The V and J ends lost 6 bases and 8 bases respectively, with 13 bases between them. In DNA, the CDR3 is TGTGCCAGCAGCCGGGGGGCACAAGAAAAACTGTTTTTT. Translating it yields CASSRGAQEKLFF.

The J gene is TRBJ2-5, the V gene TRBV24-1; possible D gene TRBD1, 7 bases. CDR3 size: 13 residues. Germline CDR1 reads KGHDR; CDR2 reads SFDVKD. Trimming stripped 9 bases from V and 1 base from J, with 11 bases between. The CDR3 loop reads CATGGTVQETQYF. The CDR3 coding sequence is TGTGCCACCGGGGGGACAGTCCAAGAGACCCAGTACTTC.